This T cell receptor (beta chain) appears in the sequencing data of a study of Ad26.COV2.S vaccination and SARS-CoV-2 variants. Broader study findings: Researchers reported similar non-spike TCR breadth in vaccine and placebo recipients.

Comments on this clone: Its antigen is unidentified.

Treatment given: around 19 received Ad26.COV2.S at low or high dose, single or two shots; several received placebo; per-sample allocation not given. The samples date from day 63 after the first vaccine or placebo injection. The length of the CDR3 is 16 residues. CDR1 and CDR2 from the germline V gene are SGHNT and YENEEA. J lost 6 bases, V lost 1 base, and 4 bases had no gene match. TCRdb keeps only in-frame clones here, not all; method: immunoSEQ multiplex PCR. The data show some 340,000 clones, 85% to 90% seen once. This clonotype was sampled from a person aged 18-60 years who received the Ad26.COV2.S COVID-19 vaccine or a placebo. V gene TRBV11-3 combines with J gene TRBJ2-3; 13 nucleotides align to TRBD2. Sequencing was performed on peripheral blood, taken in a trial of Ad26.COV2.S vaccine versus placebo. This CDR3 reads CASSLGRLAGGDTQYF. In DNA form, the CDR3 reads TGTGCCAGCAGCTTAGGAAGACTAGCGGGGGGCGATACGCAGTATTTT.